This is a list of T cell receptor beta chains from one sample in a study of CD8 T cells in ankylosing spondylitis. TCRdb analysed the 5' RACE reads with MiXCR anew, one entry per CDR3 protein. The sample lists 150,000 to 200,000 distinct CDR3 sequences, roughly a third occurring once. Sequencing was performed on synovial fluid, either unsorted or a sorted T cell fraction (not recorded which). All receptors derive from a male donor with ankylosing spondylitis. The CDR3 runs from the conserved cysteine through the conserved F or W. Each record gives: clone size, D gene, V gene, J gene, CDR3 DNA, CDR3 protein. The D gene is left open where the match is weak. The size field is filled for only some rows; it gives once, few, many or a size class.

NA	NA	TRBV7-9	TRBJ1-2	TGTGCCAGCAGCCATCAGTCACAGGGATACCACGCCGATGGCTACACCTTC	CASSHQSQGYHADGYTF
NA	NA	TRBV11-3	TRBJ1-1	TGTGCCAGCAGCTTAGCGAGACGAGTAGGCACTGAAGCTTTCTTT	CASSLARRVGTEAFF
NA	TRBD1	TRBV3-1	TRBJ1-1	TGTGCCAGCAGCCAAGCTGCAGGGGGCACGGCTTTCTTT	CASSQAAGGTAFF
few	NA	TRBV14	TRBJ1-1	TGTGCCAGCAGCCAAGAGAACAAGGGTTGGAGCACTGAAGCTTTCTTT	CASSQENKGWSTEAFF
NA	TRBD1	TRBV2	TRBJ2-7	TGTGCCAGCAGCAGGGACAGGGGTAACGAGCAGTACTTC	CASSRDRGNEQYF
NA	NA	TRBV7-2	TRBJ2-3	TGTGCCAGCAGCTTAGACTGGACAGATACGCAGTATTTT	CASSLDWTDTQYF
NA	TRBD1	TRBV28	TRBJ2-6	TGTGCCAGCAGGAGGCAGCTGGGACAGCCCTCTGGGGCCAACGTCCTGACTTTC	CASRRQLGQPSGANVLTF
few	TRBD1	TRBV29-1	TRBJ2-1	TGCAGCGTTGAAGCTAGGGGTGGAACAGGGGGCTACAATGAGCAGTTCTTC	CSVEARGGTGGYNEQFF
few	TRBD1	TRBV20-1	TRBJ1-5	TGCAGCGGAGGAGGGGGCGCGGATCAGCCCCAGCATTTT	CSGGGGADQPQHF
NA	NA	TRBV20-1	TRBJ2-7	TGCAGTGCTAGAGGGGGGGCCTACGAGCAGTACTTC	CSARGGAYEQYF
NA	NA	TRBV5-1	TRBJ2-6	TGCGCCAGCAGCTTAGGGATAAGCTCTGGGGCCAACGTCCTGACTTTC	CASSLGISSGANVLTF
NA	NA	TRBV11-2	TRBJ2-1	TGTGCCAGCAGCCTAATCAGCGGTACAAACAATGAGCAGTTCTTC	CASSLISGTNNEQFF
once	TRBD2	TRBV7-2	TRBJ2-3	TGTGCCAGCAGCGTACTAGCGGGAGGGCCGGCAGATACGCAGTATTTT	CASSVLAGGPADTQYF
NA	NA	TRBV12-3/TRBV12-4	TRBJ2-1	TGTGCCAGCAGTTTAGGAGGGACCGCTTTCGGGCAGTTCTTC	CASSLGGTAFGQFF
many	TRBD1	TRBV7-9	TRBJ1-1	TGTGCCAGCAGCTCACTAGACAGGGGGAGTACTGAAGCTTTCTTT	CASSSLDRGSTEAFF
few	NA	TRBV7-2	TRBJ2-1	TGTGCCAGCAGCTCCGGCCCCAGGAAAAACAATGAGCAGTTCTTC	CASSSGPRKNNEQFF
NA	TRBD2	TRBV7-2	TRBJ2-3	TGTGCCAGCAGCTCGCGACTAGCGGGAACCACAGATACGCAGTATTTT	CASSSRLAGTTDTQYF
few	TRBD1	TRBV20-1	TRBJ1-2	TGCAGTGCTAGATTGGACAGGGGAAACTATGGCTACACCTTC	CSARLDRGNYGYTF
NA	TRBD2	TRBV12-3/TRBV12-4	TRBJ2-1	TGTGCCAGCAGAGCGGGACTAGACTACAATGAGCAGTTCTTC	CASRAGLDYNEQFF
few	TRBD1	TRBV10-2	TRBJ2-5	TGCGCCAGCAGTGAACCGAGACAGGGACCAGAGACCCAGTACTTC	CASSEPRQGPETQYF
NA	NA	TRBV3-1	TRBJ2-2	TGTGCCAGCAGCCAGGTCGGGAACACCGGGGAGCTGTTTTTT	CASSQVGNTGELFF
NA	NA	TRBV11-1	TRBJ1-5	TGTGCCAGCAGCTACGCCGTGGGCCAGCCCCAGCATTTT	CASSYAVGQPQHF
many	NA	TRBV5-1	TRBJ1-3	TGCGCCAGCAGCTTGGACAGGGTTCTCGGAGCTGGAAACACCATATATTTT	CASSLDRVLGAGNTIYF
NA	TRBD2	TRBV6-1	TRBJ2-7	TGTGCCAGCAGTGAGCGGCTAGCGGGGGTCCGGAGCTCCTACGAGCAGTACTTC	CASSERLAGVRSSYEQYF
NA	NA	TRBV20-1	TRBJ2-7	TGCAGTGCTAGAAGGGACGGCGCCTACGAGCAGTACTTC	CSARRDGAYEQYF
NA	TRBD2	TRBV20-1	TRBJ2-5	TGCAGTGCTATGGGCGCGGGGACTAGCAGCGAGACCCAGTACTTC	CSAMGAGTSSETQYF
few	NA	TRBV4-3	TRBJ2-1	TGCGCCAGCAGTAGGAGTAAGGTCTGGGGAGGAAACAATGAGCAGTTCTTC	CASSRSKVWGGNNEQFF
NA	NA	TRBV20-1	TRBJ2-7	TGCAGTGCTACCGGGCCGGGCTACGAGCAGTACTTC	CSATGPGYEQYF
NA	NA	TRBV3-1	TRBJ2-7	TGTGCCAGCAGCCAAGAACTGCAGGTTTCATACGAGCAGTACTTC	CASSQELQVSYEQYF
many	NA	TRBV15	TRBJ1-4	TGTGCCACCAGCAGCGCCACGGTGGGAAATGAAAAACTGTTTTTT	CATSSATVGNEKLFF
few	TRBD2	TRBV27	TRBJ2-3	TGTGCCAGCATGGCTAGCGGGACAGATACGCAGTATTTT	CASMASGTDTQYF
NA	TRBD1	TRBV5-1	TRBJ2-3	TGCGCCAGCAGCTTGGGCGCCTGGACAGGGGGCACAGATACGCAGTATTTT	CASSLGAWTGGTDTQYF
many	NA	TRBV6-1	TRBJ1-5	TGTGCCAGCAGTCAAGGGACACCCCGAAATCAGCCCCAGCATTTT	CASSQGTPRNQPQHF
NA	NA	TRBV9	TRBJ2-5	TGTGCCAGCAGCGTAGACCGGGGATCTGAAACCCAGTACTTC	CASSVDRGSETQYF
few	NA	TRBV20-1	TRBJ1-4	TGCAGTGCTAGAGAGGGCCGGGCCGGTAAGAATATAGGCTTT	CSAREGRAGKNIGF
NA	NA	TRBV7-9	TRBJ1-1	TGTGCCAGCAGACAACCGGGGGAGAACACTGAAGCTTTCTTT	CASRQPGENTEAFF
many	TRBD1	TRBV6-2/TRBV6-3	TRBJ2-5	TGTGCCAGCAGCAGAGGGGGCGTGGAGACCCAGTACTTC	CASSRGGVETQYF
NA	TRBD2	TRBV25-1	TRBJ2-2	TGTGCCAGCAGTGCGGGGGGGTTTCGATACACCGGGGAGCTGTTTTTT	CASSAGGFRYTGELFF
few	TRBD2	TRBV4-1	TRBJ2-1	TGCGCCAGCAGCTTAACCGGGACTAGCGGGTTGGATGAGCAGTTCTTC	CASSLTGTSGLDEQFF